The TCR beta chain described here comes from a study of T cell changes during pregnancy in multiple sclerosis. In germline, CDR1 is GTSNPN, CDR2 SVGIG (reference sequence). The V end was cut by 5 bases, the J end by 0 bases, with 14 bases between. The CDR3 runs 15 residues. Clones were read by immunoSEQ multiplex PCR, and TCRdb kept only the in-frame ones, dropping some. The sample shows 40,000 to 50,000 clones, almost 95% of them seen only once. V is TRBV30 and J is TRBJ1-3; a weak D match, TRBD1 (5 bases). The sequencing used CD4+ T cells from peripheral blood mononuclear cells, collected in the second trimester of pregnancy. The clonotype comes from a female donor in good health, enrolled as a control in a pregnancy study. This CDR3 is CAWGEGISSGNTIYF. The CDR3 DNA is TGTGCCTGGGGGGAGGGGATAAGCTCTGGAAACACCATATATTTT.